The clone carrying this T cell receptor beta chain was seen a handful of times. This entry comes from a study of PD-L1 blockade in urothelial cancer. Time point indicated: pretreatment peripheral blood. The CDR3 runs 14 residues. The V gene end was trimmed by 4 bases and the J gene end by 8 bases; junction bases not matched to a gene: 5. The V gene's germline CDR1 is WSHSY and CDR2 SAAADI. TCRdb's table, derived via immunoSEQ multiplex PCR, lists solely in-frame clones and lacks some. The sample has 60,000 to 70,000 clones; around 86% are singletons. The sequence was collected from a man in his 70s with urothelial cancer. This chain joins TRBV10-2 and TRBJ2-1; 10 bases align to TRBD2. The sequencing here drew on PBMCs, taken around atezolizumab (anti-PD-L1) treatment. The CDR3 nucleotides read TGCGCCAGCAGTGTAGGACTAGCGGTCGATGAGCAGTTCTTC. It specifies CASSVGLAVDEQFF.